Below are 21 T cell receptor beta chains sequenced from a single sample in a study of blood T cell repertoires in COVID-19 (dated by TCRdb to the early 2020s). The library was prepared using the immunoSEQ multiplex PCR assay. TCRdb carries this immuneACCESS record with in-frame sequences only. Its versions omit some clonotypes, under half of them owing to an unresolved V gene in the studies checked, with the rest unexplained. The sample includes about 150,000 clones, with around 81% observed a single time. 6.5% to 9% of the sample lies in the top ten. Input material: peripheral blood. The receptors here all came from a woman of 80 years or more with COVID-19, enrolled during active disease.

The chain employs TRBV20-1 and TRBJ2-7; D is perhaps TRBD2 (5 bases). Germline CDR1 and CDR2: DFQATT and SNEGSKA (reference sequence). This CDR3 contains 10 residues. V was shortened by 2 bases and J by 7 bases, with 6 bases between the two germline ends. The CDR3: CSARSGEQYF. DNA of the CDR3: TGCAGTGCTAGATCGGGGGAGCAGTACTTC.

J is TRBJ1-6 and V is TRBV25-1; D possibly corresponds to TRBD1 (5 bases). Trimming removed 4 bases from V and 13 bases from J, with 17 bases in between. This CDR3 contains 14 residues. Germline V CDR1 and CDR2: MGHDK, SYGVNS. The CDR3 here is CASSAAGRAVPLHF. CDR3 DNA: TGTGCCAGCAGTGCTGCGGGACGCGCAGTCCCCCTCCACTTT.

This clone was picked up one time. The chain employs TRBV9 and TRBJ1-2; the D is unclear. Deletions cut 2 bases from V and 7 bases from J, with 6 bases between. CDR1 SGDLS and CDR2 YYNGEE come from the germline V gene. This CDR3 has 11 residues. CDR3 DNA sequence: TGTGCCAGCAGCGTCCCCGGTGGCTACACCTTC. Amino acid sequence: CASSVPGGYTF.

The J gene is TRBJ2-3, the V gene TRBV5-6; 10 bases fit TRBD2. The ends lost 4 bases at V and 1 base at J; junction bases unmatched: 3. This CDR3 spans 15 amino acids. Germline V gene lookup returns CDR1 SGHDT and CDR2 YYEEEE. CDR3 in amino acids: CASSPLAGGTDTQYF. In DNA, the CDR3 is TGTGCCAGCAGCCCCCTAGCGGGGGGCACAGATACGCAGTATTTT.

This chain uses TRBV3-1 (or the pseudogene TRBV3-2) with TRBJ2-3, with 8 positions matching TRBD1. After removal of 1 base from V and 0 bases from J, the junction contained 12 bases not matched to a gene. The CDR3 length is 19 residues. Germline CDR1 is LGHDT and CDR2 is YNNKEL (reference sequence). CDR3 amino acids: CASSQVRGRAGPSTDTQYF. As DNA, the CDR3 is TGTGCCAGCAGCCAAGTCAGGGGGCGAGCTGGTCCAAGCACAGATACGCAGTATTTT.

The V gene is TRBV6-1, the J gene TRBJ2-2, with D hard to call. Between the trimmed V and J ends, which lost 5 bases and 4 bases, there was a span of 8 bases. The length of the CDR3 is 13 residues. CDR1 is MNHNS, CDR2 SASEGT, per germline. CDR3 in DNA: TGTGCCAGCAGTTCCCTGTCCACCGGGGAGCTGTTTTTT. It translates to CASSSLSTGELFF.

The chain links TRBV7-6 to TRBJ2-2, with 7 bases identical to TRBD1. V lost 3 bases to trimming and J lost 7 bases; unmatched junction nucleotides: 8. Germline V gene lookup returns CDR1 SGHVS and CDR2 FNYEAQ. The CDR3 has 15 residues. DNA for the CDR3: TGTGCCAGCAGCTTGTTTACAGGGGCGAACGGGGAGCTGTTTTTT. This codes for CASSLFTGANGELFF.

This chain uses TRBV29-1 with TRBJ2-7, with a weak D call TRBD2 (6 bases). Germline lookup yields CDR1 SQVTM and CDR2 ANQGSEA. The CDR3 spans 17 residues. Trimming stripped 6 bases from V and 5 bases from J, with 29 bases between. CDR3 in amino acids: CSVAPSGSPGTYHEQYF. The CDR3 DNA sequence: TGCAGCGTCGCTCCGTCCGGTAGCCCGGGGACTTACCACGAGCAGTACTTC.

This chain links TRBV10-3 with TRBJ1-2, with D possibly matching TRBD1 (6 bases). The CDR3 totals 14 residues. From germline, CDR1 is ENHRY and CDR2 SYGVKD. V dropped 4 bases and J dropped 7 bases, with 16 bases sitting between them. The CDR3 reads CAISGTAKRGGYTF. The CDR3 coding sequence is TGTGCCATCAGTGGGACAGCCAAACGGGGTGGCTACACCTTC.

This chain connects TRBV28 to TRBJ2-1; 9 bases agree with TRBD1. Germline V CDR1 and CDR2: MDHEN, SYDVKM. This CDR3 is 15 amino acids long. Trimming took 10 bases from V and 5 from J; bases not matched to a gene: 12. CDR3 coding DNA: TGTGCCACCCGGGACAGGGCGGCGAGGAACAATGAGCAGTTCTTC. Protein product: CATRDRAARNNEQFF.

This chain connects TRBV3-1 (or the pseudogene TRBV3-2) to TRBJ2-6, with 7 bases that match TRBD2. CDR3 length: 18 amino acids. The trim removed 3 bases at V and 0 bases at J, leaving 8 bases unmatched. CDR1 LGHDT and CDR2 YNNKEL come from the germline V gene (reference sequence). The CDR3 spells CASSQGGLVSSGANVLTF. For the CDR3, the DNA is TGTGCCAGCAGCCAGGGAGGACTAGTTAGCTCTGGGGCCAACGTCCTGACTTTC.

The CDR3 protein is CASSPSSGGEKLFF. CDR3 DNA sequence: TGTGCCAGCAGCCCATCGTCCGGGGGTGAAAAACTGTTTTTT. The chain joins TRBV9 to TRBJ1-4, with D perhaps matching TRBD1 (5 bases). This CDR3 comprises 14 residues. V was clipped by 4 bases and J by 7 bases, with 14 bases between them. Germline lookup yields CDR1 SGDLS and CDR2 YYNGEE.

The genes are TRBV5-1 and TRBJ1-4; D remains ambiguous. Germline V lookup: CDR1 SGHRS, CDR2 YFSETQ. With 4 bases removed from V and 0 bases from J, the gap between germline ends came to 10 bases. CDR3 length: 15 amino acids. The CDR3 sequence is CASSPRDSTNEKLFF. As DNA, the CDR3 is TGCGCCAGCAGCCCGCGAGACTCAACTAATGAAAAACTGTTTTTT.

V and J are TRBV3-1 (or the pseudogene TRBV3-2) and TRBJ1-3; no reliable D call. V lost 2 bases and J lost 4, with 6 bases in between. Germline V lookup: CDR1 LGHDT, CDR2 YNNKEL (reference sequence). The CDR3 extends over 13 amino acids. The CDR3: CASSQYSGNTIYF. CDR3 sequence (DNA): TGTGCCAGCAGCCAATACAGCGGAAACACCATATATTTT.

This chain connects TRBV2 to TRBJ1-3; 7 nucleotides align to TRBD1. The trim removed 6 bases at V and 5 bases at J, leaving 7 bases unmatched. CDR1 and CDR2 (germline): SNHLY, FYNNEI. The CDR3 totals 14 residues. CDR3 DNA sequence: TGTGCCAGCAGGGGGACAGCTAGTAGAAACACCATATATTTT. Translated: CASRGTASRNTIYF.

The chain joins TRBV5-1 to TRBJ2-5; TRBD2 agrees at 9 bases. The CDR3 runs to 17 residues. Unmatched junction bases numbered 14, after V lost 3 bases and J lost 5 bases. Germline values: CDR1 SGHRS, CDR2 YFSETQ. The CDR3 reads CASSSGSSAGGGETQYF. The CDR3 DNA reads TGCGCCAGCAGCTCGGGCTCTTCGGCGGGAGGGGGGGAGACCCAGTACTTC. The full variable domain, completed using reference TRBV5-1 and TRBJ2-5, is KAGVTQTPRYLIKTRGQQVTLSCSPISGHRSVSWYQQTPGQGLQFLFEYFSETQRNKGNFPGRFSGRQFSNSRSEMNVSTLELGDSALYLCASSSGSSAGGGETQYFGPGTRLLVL.

J is TRBJ1-1 and V is TRBV5-1; D possibly corresponds to TRBD1 (6 bases). V was clipped by 7 bases and J by 3 bases, with 22 bases between them. Per germline, CDR1 SGHRS and CDR2 YFSETQ. This CDR3 comprises 16 residues. CDR3 sequence (DNA): TGCGCCAGCCAGACCTCCGGGACAAGGCGGGACACTGAAGCTTTCTTT. Translation: CASQTSGTRRDTEAFF.

This rearrangement joins TRBV7-2 to TRBJ2-5; D perhaps matches TRBD2 (5 bases). The CDR3 loop spans 13 amino acids. Trimming left V 5 bases short and J 2 bases short, with 9 bases between. From germline, CDR1 is SGHTA and CDR2 FQGNSA. In nucleotides, the CDR3 is TGTGCCAGCAGCCGGTGGGAGCAAGAGACCCAGTACTTC. Its translation is CASSRWEQETQYF.

This clone was picked up one time. This sequence joins TRBV5-1 and TRBJ1-2; D gene uncertain. The V gene lost 3 bases and the J gene lost 0 bases, with 12 bases spanning the gap. The CDR3 has 15 amino acids. Germline V CDR1 and CDR2: SGHRS, YFSETQ. Written as DNA, the CDR3 is TGCGCCAGCAGCTACGGTGGTCAAGCTAACTATGGCTACACCTTC. This sequence encodes CASSYGGQANYGYTF.

The genes are TRBV16 and TRBJ2-1; D uncertain. The V gene's germline CDR1 is KGHSY and CDR2 FQNENV. There are 16 residues in the CDR3. V was shortened by 1 base and J by 0 bases, with 10 bases between the two germline ends. The CDR3 DNA is TGTGCCAGCAGCCAATGGCAACAGAGCTCCTACAATGAGCAGTTCTTC. Translation: CASSQWQQSSYNEQFF.

This rearrangement joins TRBV9 to TRBJ2-1, with a tentative D call TRBD2 (7 bases). Per germline, CDR1 SGDLS and CDR2 YYNGEE. V dropped 3 bases and J dropped 6 bases, with 16 bases sitting between them. The CDR3 is 15 amino acids. CDR3 sequence reads: CASSAGGSPVNEQFF. The CDR3 nucleotides are TGTGCCAGCAGCGCGGGGGGCTCACCCGTCAATGAGCAGTTCTTC.